This T cell receptor beta chain was sequenced in a study of control samples from healthy donors and cancer patients (dated by TCRdb to 2018 to 2020). Details on this clone: It lacks a known antigen. No much larger clone is present one base from it, and per-base qualities are unavailable.

The receptor library was made with the immunoSEQ multiplex PCR assay. Sourced from immuneACCESS, this table was stored by TCRdb with only in-frame sequences that have V and J called. A share of the clones is absent; for the studies checked, an unresolved V gene accounts for under half, and the remainder has no known explanation. The sample includes about 83,000 clones, with 90% to 95% observed a single time. Approximately 18% of the sample is held by the ten biggest clonotypes. The CDR3 measures 13 amino acids from cysteine to phenylalanine. The entry retains the CDR3 DNA only, 39 bases that are in frame from base 1. V is pared back by 1 base and J by 5 bases, with 8 bases lying between the germline termini. For CDR1 and CDR2, the germline V gene lists MGHRA and YSYEKL.

The chain is encoded by TRBV4-1 joined to TRBJ2-5; the D gene is not confidently resolved. The sequence was collected from a man aged 50 or older in good health. Sequenced input: blood. CDR3 loop: CASSQAGVETQYF. The DNA reads TGCGCCAGCAGCCAAGCTGGGGTGGAGACCCAGTACTTC.